This TCR beta chain was captured in a study of cytomegalovirus exposure and HLA in healthy donors. With 60 Vbeta and 13 Jbeta primers, the PCR was carried out. The table came from immunoSEQ multiplex PCR; TCRdb's copy has only in-frame clones and leaves some out. This sample has about 140,000 clones, with 80% found just once. The sequenced sample consisted of PBMCs. The source of this sequence is a man in his fifties in good health and CMV-seronegative.

In DNA form, the CDR3 reads TGTGCCAGCAGCCCAGGTCCCGGGGCCAACGTCCTGACTTTC. Translated: CASSPGPGANVLTF. The genes are TRBV5-4 and TRBJ2-6; the D is unclear. The length of the CDR3 is 14 residues. V shed 4 bases and J shed 4 bases, with 9 bases lying between them. Germline V gene sequence: CDR1 SGHNT, CDR2 YYREEE (reference sequence).